Following are 21 T cell receptor beta chains from one sample sequenced in a study of OX40 agonist ivuxolimab in advanced cancers. This table comes from immunoSEQ multiplex PCR, and its TCRdb copy is limited to in-frame clones, with some not included. The data contain over 30,000 clones, about four fifths of them singletons. Sample: CD4+ or CD8+ T cells sorted from blood, taken in a trial of the OX40 agonist ivuxolimab. These receptor sequences come from an adult with an advanced solid tumor such as melanoma, head and neck, liver or kidney cancer.

A remark on this clone: This may come from a read error, since a much larger clone is one base off. Distinct nucleotide sequences in the sample also encode this CDR3. J is TRBJ2-7 and V is TRBV5-5; perhaps D is TRBD1 or TRBD2 (7 bases each). V was cut by 0 bases and J by 2 bases, with 12 bases left in between. The CDR3 sequence is 15 residues long. The germline V gene encodes CDR1 SGHKS and CDR2 YYEKEE (reference sequence). Here the CDR3 reads CASSLGQGGAYEQYF. CDR3 DNA: TGTGCCAGCAGCTTGGGGCAGGGGGGGGCCTACGAGCAGTACTTC.

This rearrangement joins TRBV21-1 to TRBJ1-2. TRBV21-1 is assigned pseudogene status. The CDR3 spans 15 residues. The CDR3 sequence: CASILPERQFYGYTF. The CDR3 nucleotides are TGTGCCAGCATCCTCCCCGAGAGGCAGTTCTATGGCTACACCTTC.

The chain recombines TRBV18 with TRBJ1-1, with a weak D call TRBD1 (5 bases). The CDR3 loop spans 13 amino acids. Germline assignment: CDR1 KGHSH and CDR2 LQKENI. Trimming removed 5 bases from V and 2 bases from J, with 9 bases in between. The CDR3 loop reads CASSRDGNTEAFF. CDR3 bases: TGTGCCAGCTCAAGGGACGGCAACACTGAAGCTTTCTTT. The full variable domain, in which reference TRBV18 and TRBJ1-1 provide the parts outside the CDR3, is NAGVMQNPRHLVRRRGQEARLRCSPMKGHSHVYWYRQLPEEGLKFMVYLQKENIIDESGMPKERFSAEFPKEGPSILRIQQVVRGDSAAYFCASSRDGNTEAFFGQGTRLTVV.

There are a few counts of this clone. The rearrangement links TRBV30 to TRBJ2-3; D is possibly TRBD1 or TRBD2 (6 bases each). The germline CDR1 and CDR2 sequences are GTSNPN and SVGIG (reference sequence). This CDR3 comprises 13 residues. Trimming cost V 7 bases and J 2 bases, with 13 bases left between them. Written as DNA, the CDR3 is TGTGCCTTAAGGGGGGACTTCACAGATACGCAGTATTTT. Translating gives CALRGDFTDTQYF.

This clone counts as medium-sized (0.01 to 0.1%). The chain recombines TRBV6-5 with TRBJ1-5; the D gene is possibly TRBD1 (5 bases). Germline assignment: CDR1 MNHEY and CDR2 SVGAGI. The CDR3 runs 13 residues. V dropped 6 bases and J dropped 6 bases, with 12 bases sitting between them. The CDR3 DNA reads as TGTGCCAGCAGAAGGCAGGGAAGTCAGCCCCAGCATTTT. Protein: CASRRQGSQPQHF.

The rearrangement links TRBV11-2 to TRBJ2-2; D is undetermined. Germline CDR1 SGHAT, CDR2 FQNNGV. V dropped 5 bases and J dropped 4 bases, with 11 bases sitting between them. There are 14 residues in the CDR3. CDR3 sequence: CASSPRPSTGELFF. CDR3 nucleotide sequence: TGTGCCAGCAGCCCCCGACCGAGCACCGGGGAGCTGTTTTTT.

The J gene is TRBJ1-1, the V gene TRBV27; possibly TRBD1 for D (6 bases). V lost 5 bases, J lost 0 bases, and 28 bases lay in between. From germline, CDR1 is MNHEY and CDR2 SMNVEV (reference sequence). The CDR3 runs to 20 residues. In nucleotides, the CDR3 is TGTGCCAGCAGTCTCAATTCACAATCATGGGGGCGTTACATGAACACTGAAGCTTTCTTT. This codes for CASSLNSQSWGRYMNTEAFF.

The rearrangement uses TRBV7-9 and TRBJ1-4; weak D call: TRBD1 (6 bases). The CDR3 spans 14 residues. Germline loops: CDR1 SEHNR, CDR2 FQNEAQ (reference sequence). Trimming took 2 bases from V and 3 from J, leaving 7 bases between them. The CDR3 loop reads CASSLRTANEKLFF. The DNA for the CDR3 is TGTGCCAGCAGCTTAAGGACAGCTAATGAAAAACTGTTTTTT.

The sample holds a few counts of this clone. This chain connects TRBV4-1 to TRBJ1-5, with D unresolved. V was shortened by 0 bases and J by 5 bases, with 11 bases between the two germline ends. Per the germline V gene, CDR1 is MGHRA and CDR2 is YSYEKL. This CDR3 comprises 15 residues. The chain's CDR3 is CASSQDRQPYQPQHF. DNA of the CDR3: TGCGCCAGCAGCCAAGATCGGCAACCTTATCAGCCCCAGCATTTT.

The chain joins TRBV7-6 to TRBJ1-3, with D uncertain. V lost 0 bases and J 4 bases, leaving 7 bases between the germline ends. CDR1 SGHVS and CDR2 FNYEAQ come from the germline V gene. The CDR3 is 14 amino acids. The CDR3 coding sequence is TGTGCCAGCAGCTTAGCAGGGTCCGGAAACACCATATATTTT. Protein sequence: CASSLAGSGNTIYF.

The V gene is TRBV30, the J gene TRBJ1-4; possibly TRBD1 for D (6 bases). V was shortened by 3 bases and J by 7 bases, with 15 bases between the two germline ends. Germline CDR1 is GTSNPN and CDR2 is SVGIG (reference sequence). This CDR3 region has 14 residues. CDR3 in amino acids: CAWSRGPRGEKLFF. For the CDR3, the DNA is TGTGCCTGGAGCAGGGGACCCAGGGGTGAAAAACTGTTTTTT.

In its sample, this clone was seen a few times. V usage is TRBV6-1 and J usage is TRBJ2-6; no reliable D call. CDR1 is MNHNS and CDR2 is SASEGT in the germline V gene. V lost 1 base, J lost 0 bases, and 4 bases lay in between. The CDR3 contains 15 residues. CDR3 in DNA: TGTGCCAGCAGTGAAGAAGGCTCTGGGGCCAACGTCCTGACTTTC. As protein: CASSEEGSGANVLTF.

The chain has TRBV28 and TRBJ1-6; possible D gene TRBD1, 5 bases. The V end lost 3 bases, the J end lost 4 bases, and 13 bases lay between the germline ends. The CDR3 is 16 amino acids. Germline CDR1 and CDR2: MDHEN and SYDVKM. CDR3 sequence (DNA): TGTGCCAGCAGTTTTGGGACTCGGGGGTATAATTCACCCCTCCACTTT. Protein: CASSFGTRGYNSPLHF.

This clone has more than one count but fewer than ten. The chain combines TRBV6-5 with TRBJ1-2; D is uncertain. Germline V lookup: CDR1 MNHEY, CDR2 SVGAGI. This CDR3 has 13 amino acids. Trimming removed 2 bases at V and 0 bases at J, with 4 bases between. The CDR3 sequence: CASSYTANYGYTF. The DNA of the CDR3 is TGTGCCAGCAGTTACACAGCTAACTATGGCTACACCTTC.

This rearrangement joins TRBV7-2 to TRBJ1-3, with a weak D call TRBD1 (5 bases). V was clipped by 2 bases and J by 2 bases, with 13 bases between them. The CDR3 is made up of 16 amino acids. CDR1 SGHTA and CDR2 FQGNSA come from the germline V gene. The CDR3, as DNA: TGTGCCAGCAGCTTACTCGGGGGTAGTACTGGAAACACCATATATTTT. Amino acid sequence: CASSLLGGSTGNTIYF.

V is TRBV5-4 and J is TRBJ2-2; D might be TRBD1 (7 bases). The germline gives CDR1 SGHNT, CDR2 YYREEE (reference sequence). Trimming removed 0 bases from V and 5 bases from J, with 14 bases in between. This CDR3 spans 16 amino acids. This CDR3 is CASSLAEGAKTGELFF. CDR3 in DNA: TGTGCCAGCAGCTTGGCGGAGGGGGCAAAGACCGGGGAGCTGTTTTTT. Full variable domain (rest looked up from reference TRBV5-4 and TRBJ2-2): ETGVTQSPTHLIKTRGQQVTLRCSSQSGHNTVSWYQQALGQGPQFIFQYYREEENGRGNFPPRFSGLQFPNYSSELNVNALELDDSALYLCASSLAEGAKTGELFFGEGSRLTVL.

The V gene is TRBV19, the J gene TRBJ1-5; TRBD1 aligns across 8 bases. Germline V gene sequence: CDR1 LNHDA, CDR2 SQIVND (reference sequence). The CDR3 has 15 amino acids. V trimming: 5 bases; J trimming: 4 bases; junction bases outside the gene matches: 7. The CDR3 sequence is CASSHTGGGNQPQHF. In DNA form, the CDR3 reads TGTGCCAGTAGTCATACAGGGGGAGGGAATCAGCCCCAGCATTTT. The full variable domain, with the rest looked up from reference TRBV19 and TRBJ1-5, is DGGITQSPKYLFRKEGQNVTLSCEQNLNHDAMYWYRQDPGQGLRLIYYSQIVNDFQKGDIAEGYSVSREKKESFPLTVTSAQKNPTAFYLCASSHTGGGNQPQHFGDGTRLSIL.

V is TRBV10-1 and J is TRBJ1-2, with D perhaps TRBD1 (5 bases). The V and J ends lost 6 bases and 4 bases respectively, with 18 bases between them. The CDR3 loop spans 15 amino acids. Germline CDR1 and CDR2: WNHNN and SYGVQD (reference sequence). The CDR3 bases are TGCGCCAGCAGCGGGGGAGGGGTCGCGAGCTATGGCTACACCTTC. Amino acids: CASSGGGVASYGYTF.

The J gene is TRBJ2-1, the V gene TRBV6-1; TRBD2 matches at 13 bases. This CDR3 spans 15 amino acids. Per the germline V gene, CDR1 is MNHNS and CDR2 is SASEGT. V dropped 9 bases and J dropped 6; count of bases not matched to a gene: 8. The CDR3 is CASTSGGDSGNEQFF. For the CDR3, the DNA is TGTGCCAGTACTAGCGGGGGGGACTCGGGCAATGAGCAGTTCTTC.

The chain combines TRBV27 with TRBJ2-5; no clear D gene. The CDR3 runs to 15 residues. V was pared by 7 bases and J by 5 bases, with 20 bases between. CDR1 is MNHEY, CDR2 SMNVEV, per germline (reference sequence). The CDR3, as DNA: TGTGCCAGCAACCCAAGGGTTCGGCTAATGGAGACCCAGTACTTC. Translated: CASNPRVRLMETQYF.

The chain has TRBV7-2 and TRBJ2-3, with D possibly called TRBD1 or TRBD2 (6 bases each). This CDR3 has 16 residues. V lost 1 base and J lost 4, with 15 bases in between. Germline loops: CDR1 SGHTA, CDR2 FQGNSA. The CDR3 region is CASSLGVARGADTQYF. CDR3 DNA: TGTGCCAGCAGCTTAGGGGTAGCGAGGGGGGCAGATACGCAGTATTTT.